These T cell receptor beta chains were read from a single sample in a study of blood T cell repertoires in COVID-19. Profiled with immunoSEQ multiplex PCR; TCRdb holds only in-frame clones, not every one. The sample lists about 50,000 clones, 75% to 85% occurring once. The source material was peripheral blood. All receptors derive from a human donor in a cohort sampled during active COVID-19. The conserved cysteine and the conserved F or W are not part of the CDR3 here.

V,J,CDR3
TRBV6-4,TRBJ2-2,ASSGTSKTGELF
TRBV5-1,TRBJ1-2,ASSFIQGYYGYT
TRBV11-3,TRBJ2-5,ASSLNGRAGETQY
TRBV6-6,TRBJ2-7,ASSYPPHYEQY
TRBV6-5,TRBJ2-2,ASSYSNQGGGELF
TRBV11-2,TRBJ1-4,ASSLDQGLGEKLF
TRBV27,TRBJ1-2,ASSFRGNYGYT
TRBV19,TRBJ2-3,ASSPQAGPIRQY
TRBV11-2,TRBJ2-7,ASSLDWTVSYEQY
TRBV7-8,TRBJ1-2,ASSPIDRALNYGYT
TRBV30,TRBJ2-5,AWSKGTGLQETQY
TRBV5-4,TRBJ2-5,ASSDAGTKETQY
TRBV7-9,TRBJ1-2,ASSPTLGGILYGYT
TRBV20-1,TRBJ2-1,SASRGELINEQF
TRBV10-2,TRBJ2-1,ASSSSTGNSYNEQF
TRBV5-8,TRBJ2-7,ASSGRSTGATYEQY
TRBV28,TRBJ1-2,ASSSDPGSSYGYT
TRBV11-3,TRBJ2-3,ASSSAAATDTQY
TRBV19,TRBJ2-1,ASSRDREHEQF
TRBV2,TRBJ1-2,ASSSQGNGYT